The T cell receptor beta chain under discussion was sequenced for a study of blood T cell repertoires in COVID-19. The overall study: COVID-19 samples, acute and convalescent, were from the United States, Italy and Spain. T cells, B-cell-depleted T cells, or PBMCs supplied cDNA or gDNA.

Per the original data handling: Reference gene primer amplification yielded estimated nucleated cell counts. TCRdb's table, derived via immunoSEQ multiplex PCR, lists solely in-frame clones and lacks some. The D gene and trimming were derived from the DNA, and the V and J assignments and clone size from that table. Of under 300,000 clones listed, 81% were seen once; the top ten hold under 3%. Germline lookup yields CDR1 LNHDA and CDR2 SQIVND (reference sequence). There are 14 residues in the CDR3. V was pared by 6 bases and J by 3 bases, with 12 bases between. This TCR was recovered from a woman between 55 and 75 years old with active or convalescent COVID-19. The sequencing sample was made of peripheral blood. The chain links TRBV19 to TRBJ1-5; tentative D call: TRBD1 (5 bases). CDR3 bases: TGTGCCAGTAGCCAAGACAGATTCAATCAGCCCCAGCATTTT. Translation: CASSQDRFNQPQHF.